This record looks at one TCR beta chain sequence and its context. Gene names follow the mouse nomenclature. The CDR3 end is not reached by the read, which stops 4 residues before it; the germline J gene fills it in. This sample was taken from a study of CD8+ T cells in alopecia areata. After removal of 4 bases from V and 6 bases from J, the junction contained 9 bases not matched to a gene. Per the germline V gene, CDR1 is FNHDT and CDR2 is SITEND (reference sequence). The CDR3 is 16 amino acids. Reverse transcription of extracted RNA yielded cDNA, which provided the sequencing template. This table comes from immunoSEQ multiplex PCR, and its TCRdb copy is limited to in-frame clones, with some not included. This sample carries roughly 120,000 clones, none of them present only once.

The TCR was taken from a C3H/HeJ mouse with alopecia areata. The strain's MHC: H2-k. The gene calls are TRBV19 and TRBJ1-4; 10 positions match TRBD1. The sequenced sample consisted of lesional skin. The part of the CDR3 DNA that was read is TGTGCCAGCAGTTCCCTCGGGACAGGGGTGGACGAA. It translates to CASSSLGTGVDE. The complete CDR3 reads CASSSLGTGVDERLFF.